These T cell receptor beta chains were read from a single sample in a study of cytomegalovirus exposure and HLA in healthy donors. Sequenced by immunoSEQ multiplex PCR; TCRdb stores in-frame clones only, minus some. Altogether 250,000 to 400,000 clones are present, 70% to 90% being singletons, with the ten largest covering around 0.88%. Sequencing was carried out using PBMCs. These receptor sequences come from a man younger than 45 in good health and CMV-seronegative. CDR3s include the opening cysteine and the closing phenylalanine or tryptophan. The order of the fields is J gene, CDR3 length, V gene, clone size, CDR3 protein. Only some rows state a clone size, as once, few, many or a class for expanded clones.

J: TRBJ1-6
length: 15
V: TRBV6-5
size: few
CDR3: CASSYSTSRGAPLHF

J: TRBJ2-7
length: 14
V: TRBV6-1
size: NA
CDR3: CASSDHRDPYEQYF

J: TRBJ2-1
length: 17
V: TRBV7-8
size: NA
CDR3: CASSLVAGGPNYNEQFF

J: TRBJ2-5
length: 13
V: TRBV14
size: once
CDR3: CASSIRFLETQYF

J: TRBJ1-1
length: 16
V: TRBV15
size: NA
CDR3: CATSPTKTGRGTEAFF

J: TRBJ2-1
length: 14
V: TRBV5-1
size: NA
CDR3: CASSPLTGTNEQFF

J: TRBJ1-6
length: 17
V: TRBV19
size: once
CDR3: CASSITSTAHYNSPLHF

J: TRBJ2-3
length: 11
V: TRBV2
size: NA
CDR3: CASRGKGAQYF

J: TRBJ2-7
length: 15
V: TRBV6-5
size: NA
CDR3: CASSYGRSFSYEQYF

J: TRBJ1-5
length: 13
V: TRBV12-5
size: NA
CDR3: CASGLLEDQPQHF

J: TRBJ1-2
length: 9
V: TRBV20-1
size: few
CDR3: CSASRGYTF

J: TRBJ2-5
length: 14
V: TRBV7-5
size: NA
CDR3: CVRSLATVQETQYF

J: TRBJ2-7
length: 14
V: TRBV18
size: NA
CDR3: CASSAAGVGYEQYF

J: TRBJ2-3
length: 16
V: TRBV7-8
size: NA
CDR3: CASSASGGPITDTQYF

J: TRBJ2-5
length: 14
V: TRBV5-6
size: NA
CDR3: CASSSGARAETQYF

J: TRBJ1-4
length: 12
V: TRBV6-6
size: NA
CDR3: CARGQGRGKLFF

J: TRBJ2-1
length: 13
V: TRBV11-2
size: NA
CDR3: CASSLDRGAEQFF

J: TRBJ2-5
length: 15
V: TRBV29-1
size: NA
CDR3: CSVGARDLTTETQYF

J: TRBJ1-2
length: 19
V: TRBV4-3
size: NA
CDR3: CASSQDRASTRGRHYGYTF

J: TRBJ2-7
length: 13
V: TRBV5-5
size: few
CDR3: CASSLGGDTEQYF

J: TRBJ2-1
length: 14
V: TRBV5-1
size: NA
CDR3: CASSLPASSDEQFF

J: TRBJ2-7
length: 13
V: TRBV4-1
size: NA
CDR3: CASSLRGSYEQYF

J: TRBJ2-1
length: 14
V: TRBV7-9
size: NA
CDR3: CASSFAGSYNEQFF

J: TRBJ1-4
length: 15
V: TRBV14
size: NA
CDR3: CASSQAPGTNEKLFF

J: TRBJ2-1
length: 16
V: TRBV5-6
size: NA
CDR3: CASSLVRLAGANEQFF

J: TRBJ1-4
length: 15
V: TRBV7-6
size: NA
CDR3: CASSLDRGLNEKLFF

J: TRBJ1-4
length: 13
V: TRBV7-2
size: few
CDR3: CASSLRGNEKLFF

J: TRBJ1-1
length: 15
V: TRBV6-6
size: once
CDR3: CASSVAGQGITEAFF

J: TRBJ2-5
length: 13
V: TRBV30
size: once
CDR3: CAWSLTRRETQYF

J: TRBJ2-2
length: 15
V: TRBV15
size: NA
CDR3: CATSGGRSPTGELFF

J: TRBJ2-3
length: 17
V: TRBV4-1
size: NA
CDR3: CASSREGSGGYTDTQYF

J: TRBJ2-7
length: 16
V: TRBV10-1
size: NA
CDR3: CASSDPTWTGVHEQYF

J: TRBJ1-5
length: 12
V: TRBV7-9
size: few
CDR3: CASSLGPEPQHF

J: TRBJ1-2
length: 14
V: TRBV4-3
size: NA
CDR3: CASSQDRGDYGYTF

J: TRBJ1-1
length: 14
V: TRBV27
size: NA
CDR3: CASSLSARWTEAFF

J: TRBJ1-1
length: 13
V: TRBV18
size: NA
CDR3: CASSPQGGTEAFF

J: TRBJ2-7
length: 13
V: TRBV27
size: NA
CDR3: CASRQGQTYEQYF

J: TRBJ1-2
length: 14
V: TRBV5-1
size: NA
CDR3: CASSSTGKWDGYTF

J: TRBJ2-1
length: 18
V: TRBV27
size: NA
CDR3: CASSTSPLAGGLDNEQFF

J: TRBJ2-3
length: 15
V: TRBV13
size: NA
CDR3: CASSFTGGQTDTQYF

J: TRBJ1-2
length: 15
V: TRBV29-1
size: NA
CDR3: CSVEASGQGYYGYTF

J: TRBJ1-6
length: 18
V: TRBV5-1
size: few
CDR3: CASSRSPIDRSYNSPLHF

J: TRBJ2-7
length: 16
V: TRBV27
size: NA
CDR3: CASSFRTELASYEQYF

J: TRBJ2-7
length: 16
V: TRBV5-8
size: NA
CDR3: CASSPLTDRGFHEQYF

J: TRBJ2-5
length: 13
V: TRBV6-1
size: NA
CDR3: CASWWGSGETQYF

J: TRBJ1-4
length: 15
V: TRBV5-1
size: NA
CDR3: CASSLNGGTNEKLFF

J: TRBJ2-5
length: 15
V: TRBV27
size: NA
CDR3: CASSTRTGGSETQYF

J: TRBJ1-2
length: 13
V: TRBV6-5
size: NA
CDR3: CASSDRGNYGYTF

J: TRBJ2-2
length: 17
V: TRBV27
size: NA
CDR3: CASSTRFQGSNTGELFF

J: TRBJ2-7
length: 15
V: TRBV10-1
size: NA
CDR3: CASSEGSGGYDEQYF

J: TRBJ1-4
length: 15
V: TRBV5-6
size: NA
CDR3: CASSAQGELNEKLFF

J: TRBJ1-1
length: 16
V: TRBV5-6
size: NA
CDR3: CASSFGVGAKNTEAFF

J: TRBJ2-3
length: 14
V: TRBV6-6
size: NA
CDR3: CASRRTGGADTQYF

J: TRBJ1-2
length: 17
V: TRBV5-8
size: NA
CDR3: CASSPDLGQGFNYGYTF